This TCR beta chain derives from a study of cytomegalovirus exposure and HLA in healthy donors. Whole-study results and caveats: TCR beta sequences reportedly predicted most subjects' HLA-A and HLA-B alleles accurately. When analyzed later, a missense DCLRE1C variant was found to be linked to TCR beta V- and J-gene trimming. TCR beta chains associated with HLA were, in a later analysis, more clonally expanded than equally common others.

Researchers ran the PCR with 60 Vbeta and 13 Jbeta primers. Assay used: immunoSEQ multiplex PCR; TCRdb lists only in-frame clones, some missing. The sample holds about 85,000 clones, over 75% seen once. Germline V gene data show CDR1 as MNHEY and CDR2 as SVGAGI. This CDR3 comprises 12 residues. A remark on this clone: The antigen remains undetermined. An end of the junction does not agree with germline; a read error may underlie this. Other DNA sequences in this specimen translate into the identical CDR3.

This rearrangement joins TRBV6-5 to TRBJ1-1; maybe TRBD1 (5 bases). The TCR originated in a boy younger than 18 in good health and CMV-seronegative. The source material was PBMCs. The CDR3 spells CASNRMNTEAFF. The CDR3 DNA reads as TGCGCCAGCAACAGGATGAACACTGAAGCTTTCTTT.